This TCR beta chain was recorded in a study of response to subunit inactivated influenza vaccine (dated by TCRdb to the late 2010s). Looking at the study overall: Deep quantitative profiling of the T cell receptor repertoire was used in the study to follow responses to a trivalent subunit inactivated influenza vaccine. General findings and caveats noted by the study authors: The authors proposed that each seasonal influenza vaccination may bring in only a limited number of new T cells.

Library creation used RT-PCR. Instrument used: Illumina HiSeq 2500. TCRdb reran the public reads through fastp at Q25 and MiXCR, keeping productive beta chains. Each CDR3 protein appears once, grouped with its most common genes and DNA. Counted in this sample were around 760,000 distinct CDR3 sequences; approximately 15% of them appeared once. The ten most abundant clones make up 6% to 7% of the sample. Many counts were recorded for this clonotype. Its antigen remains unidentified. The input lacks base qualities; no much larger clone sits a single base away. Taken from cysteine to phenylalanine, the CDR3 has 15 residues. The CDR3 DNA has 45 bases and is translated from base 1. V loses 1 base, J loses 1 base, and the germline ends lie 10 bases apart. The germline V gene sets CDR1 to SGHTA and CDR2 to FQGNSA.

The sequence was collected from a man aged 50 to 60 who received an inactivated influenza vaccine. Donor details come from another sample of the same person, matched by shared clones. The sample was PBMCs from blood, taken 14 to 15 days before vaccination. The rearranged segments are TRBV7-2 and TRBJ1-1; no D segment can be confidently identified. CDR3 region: CASSLVGLRNTEAFF. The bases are TGTGCCAGCAGCTTAGTTGGCCTCAGGAACACTGAAGCTTTCTTT.